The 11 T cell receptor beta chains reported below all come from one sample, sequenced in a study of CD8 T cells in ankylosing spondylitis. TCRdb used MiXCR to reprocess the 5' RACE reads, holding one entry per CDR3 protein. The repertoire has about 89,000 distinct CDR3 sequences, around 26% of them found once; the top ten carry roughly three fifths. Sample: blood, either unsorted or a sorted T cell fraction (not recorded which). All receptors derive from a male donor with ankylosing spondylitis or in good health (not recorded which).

In DNA form, the CDR3 reads TGCGCCAGCAGCGCCCTCCTCGAGACAAGGGAGACCCAGTACTTC. It is translated as CASSALLETRETQYF. V gene TRBV5-1 combines with J gene TRBJ2-5, with D uncertain. Looked up from germline, CDR1 is SGHRS and CDR2 is YFSETQ. Deletions cut 4 bases from V and 5 bases from J, with 18 bases between. This CDR3 contains 15 residues.

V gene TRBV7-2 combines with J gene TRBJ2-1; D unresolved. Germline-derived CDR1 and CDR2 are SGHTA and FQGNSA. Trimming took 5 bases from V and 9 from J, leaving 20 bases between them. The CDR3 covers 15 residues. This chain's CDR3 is CASSEPGGSIREQFF. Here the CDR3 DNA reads TGTGCCAGCAGCGAGCCGGGCGGATCGATCCGTGAGCAGTTCTTC.

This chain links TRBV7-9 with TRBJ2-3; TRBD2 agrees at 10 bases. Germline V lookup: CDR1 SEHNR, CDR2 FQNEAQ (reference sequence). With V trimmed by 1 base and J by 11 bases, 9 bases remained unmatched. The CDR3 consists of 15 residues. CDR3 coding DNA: TGTGCCAGCAGCTTAGGTCTAGCGGGAGTCCGGAAGCAGTATTTT. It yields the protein CASSLGLAGVRKQYF.

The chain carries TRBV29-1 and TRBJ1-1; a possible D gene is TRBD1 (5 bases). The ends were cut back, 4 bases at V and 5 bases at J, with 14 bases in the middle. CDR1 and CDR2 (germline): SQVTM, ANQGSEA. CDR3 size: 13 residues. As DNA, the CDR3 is TGCAGCGTTGCAGTCGGCAGGGAAACTGAAGCTTTCTTT. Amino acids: CSVAVGRETEAFF. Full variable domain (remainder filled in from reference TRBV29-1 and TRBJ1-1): SAVISQKPSRDICQRGTSLTIQCQVDSQVTMMFWYRQQPGQSLTLIATANQGSEATYESGFVIDKFPISRPNLTFSTLTVSNMSPEDSSIYLCSVAVGRETEAFFGQGTRLTVV.

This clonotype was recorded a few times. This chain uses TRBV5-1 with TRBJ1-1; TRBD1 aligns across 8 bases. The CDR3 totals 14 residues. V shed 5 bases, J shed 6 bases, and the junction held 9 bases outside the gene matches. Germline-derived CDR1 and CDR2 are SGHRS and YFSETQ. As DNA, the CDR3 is TGCGCCAGCAGGGGAGGGACAGGCGGTCCTGAAGCTTTCTTT. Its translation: CASRGGTGGPEAFF.

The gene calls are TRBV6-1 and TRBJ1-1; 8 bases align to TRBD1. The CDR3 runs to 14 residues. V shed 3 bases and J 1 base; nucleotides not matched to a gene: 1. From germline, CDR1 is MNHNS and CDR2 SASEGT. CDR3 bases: TGTGCCAGCAGTGACAGGGGGCAGAACACTGAAGCTTTCTTT. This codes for CASSDRGQNTEAFF.

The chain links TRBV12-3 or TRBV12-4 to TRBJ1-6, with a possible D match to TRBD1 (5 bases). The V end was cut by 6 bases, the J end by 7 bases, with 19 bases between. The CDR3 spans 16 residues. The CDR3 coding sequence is TGTGCCAGCAGCCCCAGGGCGGCGGGACGAAATTCACCCCTCCACTTT. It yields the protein CASSPRAAGRNSPLHF.

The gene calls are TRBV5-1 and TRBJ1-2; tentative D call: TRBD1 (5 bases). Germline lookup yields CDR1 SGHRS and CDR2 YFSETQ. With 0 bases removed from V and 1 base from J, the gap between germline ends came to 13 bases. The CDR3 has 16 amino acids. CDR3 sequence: CASSLGVAGINYGYTF. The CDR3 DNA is TGCGCCAGCAGCTTGGGTGTCGCAGGGATTAACTATGGCTACACCTTC.

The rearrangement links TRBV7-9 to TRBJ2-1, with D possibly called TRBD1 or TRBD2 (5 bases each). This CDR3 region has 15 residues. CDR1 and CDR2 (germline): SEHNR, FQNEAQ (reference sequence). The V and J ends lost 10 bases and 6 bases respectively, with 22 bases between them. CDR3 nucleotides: TGTGCCACACAGCTTGCCGGGGCTAGCAGCAATGAGCAGTTCTTC. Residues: CATQLAGASSNEQFF.

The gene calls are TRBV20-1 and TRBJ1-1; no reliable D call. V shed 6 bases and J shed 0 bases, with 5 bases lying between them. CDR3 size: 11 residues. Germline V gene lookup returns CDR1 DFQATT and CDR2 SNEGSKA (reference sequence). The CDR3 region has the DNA TGCAGTGCCGAGCTGAACACTGAAGCTTTCTTT. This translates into CSAELNTEAFF.

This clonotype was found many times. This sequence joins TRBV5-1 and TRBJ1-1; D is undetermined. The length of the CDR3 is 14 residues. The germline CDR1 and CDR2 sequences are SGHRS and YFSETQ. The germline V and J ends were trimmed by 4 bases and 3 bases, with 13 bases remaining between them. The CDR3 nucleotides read TGCGCCAGCAGCACCGAAACCGTGGACACTGAAGCTTTCTTT. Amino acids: CASSTETVDTEAFF.